One and the same sample provided the 2 T cell receptor beta chains below, sequenced in a study of blood T cell repertoires in COVID-19. Libraries were prepared by immunoSEQ multiplex PCR; TCRdb keeps only in-frame clonotypes and omits some of them. The top ten hold approximately 1% of the sample, which has about 370,000 clones, around 87% seen once. The sample comprised PBMCs or T cells enriched from blood (not recorded which). These receptors were collected from a man younger than 35 who had recovered from COVID-19.

CDR3 DNA: TGTGCCTGGAGTGGTCCTAGGACAGGGGTCACTGAAGCTTTCTTT. Translation: CAWSGPRTGVTEAFF. The rearrangement links TRBV30 to TRBJ1-1; 9 bases fit TRBD1. The CDR3 is 15 amino acids. Germline CDR1 reads GTSNPN; CDR2 reads SVGIG (reference sequence). Trimming removed 1 base from V and 4 bases from J; junction bases left unmatched: 7.

The chain carries TRBV2 and TRBJ1-5, with 12 positions matching TRBD1. Trimming cost V 7 bases and J 2 bases; bases outside gene matches: 9. CDR3 length: 17 amino acids. Germline CDR1 is SNHLY and CDR2 is FYNNEI. The CDR3 coding sequence is TGTGCCAGCACAGGGACAGGGGGCTCGACCCGCAATCAGCCCCAGCATTTT. Protein product: CASTGTGGSTRNQPQHF.